Following are 29 T cell receptor beta chains from one sample sequenced in a study of blood T cell repertoires in COVID-19 (dated by TCRdb to the early 2020s). Libraries were built with the immunoSEQ multiplex PCR assay. Here the immuneACCESS table is served through TCRdb, limited to in-frame sequences with V and J called. Missing clones are a known gap in these copies; in checked studies unresolved V genes cover under half, and the rest lacks a known reason. The sample table shows roughly 43,000 clones, and approximately 90% are seen once. The top ten hold 7.5% to 9.5% of the sample. The source material was peripheral blood. These receptors were taken from a man in his 60s with active COVID-19.

The genes are TRBV4-1 and TRBJ2-7, with D possibly matching TRBD2 (6 bases). Germline loops: CDR1 MGHRA, CDR2 YSYEKL. The CDR3 length is 17 residues. Trimming pared 4 bases from V and 0 bases from J, leaving 19 bases between. The CDR3: CASSPLGMRGSSYEQYF. CDR3 coding DNA: TGCGCCAGCAGCCCCTTAGGGATGCGGGGAAGCTCCTACGAGCAGTACTTC.

V usage is TRBV5-8 and J usage is TRBJ1-6; a possible D gene is TRBD1 (6 bases). The CDR3 totals 14 residues. CDR1 and CDR2 from the germline V gene are SGHTS and YDEGEE. The ends were cut back, 4 bases at V and 7 bases at J, with 12 bases in the middle. CDR3 coding DNA: TGTGCCAGCAGCCTGGACAGTACGAATTCACCCCTCCACTTT. Translation: CASSLDSTNSPLHF.

CDR3 nucleotide sequence: TGCGCCAGCAGCCACCGCGGGACAGGGGAGTTTCCCTACGAGCAGTACTTC. As protein: CASSHRGTGEFPYEQYF. The rearrangement uses TRBV4-3 and TRBJ2-7; 10 bases fit TRBD1. CDR3 size: 17 residues. Germline values: CDR1 LGHNA, CDR2 YSLEER. Trimming took 3 bases from V and 2 from J; bases not matched to a gene: 10.

This sequence joins TRBV2 and TRBJ2-1; 9 positions match TRBD1. The length of the CDR3 is 15 residues. The germline V gene has CDR1 SNHLY and CDR2 FYNNEI. Germline trimming cut 6 bases from V and 8 bases from J; bases unmatched to any gene: 11. The CDR3 sequence: CASSELRTGAHEQFF. The CDR3 bases are TGTGCCAGCAGCGAGCTACGGACAGGGGCCCATGAGCAGTTCTTC. Full variable domain (remainder filled in from reference TRBV2 and TRBJ2-1): EPEVTQTPSHQVTQMGQEVILRCVPISNHLYFYWYRQILGQKVEFLVSFYNNEISEKSEIFDDQFSVERPDGSNFTLKIRSTKLEDSAMYFCASSELRTGAHEQFFGPGTRLTVL.

The V gene is TRBV2, the J gene TRBJ1-5; a possible D gene is TRBD1 (6 bases). The germline gives CDR1 SNHLY, CDR2 FYNNEI. The CDR3 totals 14 residues. V lost 6 bases, J lost 3 bases, and 12 bases lay in between. The DNA of the CDR3 is TGTGCCAGCAGCCGGGGGGGGCCCAATCAGCCCCAGCATTTT. Protein product: CASSRGGPNQPQHF.

The CDR3 DNA reads TGTGCCACCAGTGATTGGGGCGCAGATACGCAGTATTTT. Protein product: CATSDWGADTQYF. The chain is built from TRBV24-1 and TRBJ2-3, with a weak D call TRBD1 (5 bases). This CDR3 contains 13 residues. Germline lookup yields CDR1 KGHDR and CDR2 SFDVKD. The V end lost 2 bases, the J end lost 4 bases, and 6 bases lay between the germline ends.

The chain uses TRBV2 and TRBJ2-2; 11 nucleotides agree with TRBD1. V trimming: 4 bases; J trimming: 8 bases; junction bases outside the gene matches: 3. The CDR3 totals 14 residues. Germline CDR1 and CDR2: SNHLY and FYNNEI. This CDR3 reads CASSVDRGPGELFF. For the CDR3, the DNA is TGTGCCAGCAGTGTGGACAGGGGGCCTGGGGAGCTGTTTTTT.

This clone has only a few counts. The CDR3: CASSPWDRGTDTQYF. The CDR3 DNA reads TGTGCCAGCAGCCCATGGGACAGGGGCACAGATACGCAGTATTTT. The chain links TRBV7-9 to TRBJ2-3; 9 bases match TRBD1. Germline V gives CDR1 SEHNR, CDR2 FQNEAQ (reference sequence). The CDR3 runs to 15 residues. Unmatched junction bases numbered 4, after V lost 5 bases and J lost 1 base.

CDR3 in DNA: TGTGCCAGCAGCACCTTGACAGGGGCCGGCAATCAGCCCCAGCATTTT. Translated, it gives CASSTLTGAGNQPQHF. V gene TRBV5-6 combines with J gene TRBJ1-5; TRBD1 matches 8 bases. Germline loops: CDR1 SGHDT, CDR2 YYEEEE. CDR3 length: 16 residues. J was trimmed by 2 bases and V by 4 bases; bases with no gene match: 8.

The J gene is TRBJ2-3, the V gene TRBV7-2; no definite D call. Per the germline V gene, CDR1 is SGHTA and CDR2 is FQGNSA. The ends were cut back, 5 bases at V and 2 bases at J, with 8 bases in the middle. This CDR3 is 13 amino acids long. The CDR3 sequence: CASSLLSTDTQYF. CDR3 coding DNA: TGTGCCAGCAGCCTTCTGTCCACAGATACGCAGTATTTT.

This clone has a single count. The rearrangement joins TRBV2 to TRBJ2-5, with D unclear. CDR1 SNHLY and CDR2 FYNNEI come from the germline V gene. Trimming removed 1 base at V and 4 bases at J, with 13 bases between. The CDR3 contains 15 residues. For the CDR3, the DNA is TGTGCCAGCAGTGAAGAGGTCCAGCGCGGAGAGACCCAGTACTTC. Protein: CASSEEVQRGETQYF.

The genes are TRBV6-2 or TRBV6-3 and TRBJ2-7; 9 bases match TRBD1. J lost 5 bases, V lost 2 bases, and 1 base had no gene match. CDR3 length equals 13 residues. Germline CDR1 is MNHEY and CDR2 is SVGEGT. Here the CDR3 DNA reads TGTGCCAGCAGTTACCGGGACAGGGACGAGCAGTACTTC. Translated, it gives CASSYRDRDEQYF.

The chain links TRBV27 to TRBJ2-5, with 9 bases that match TRBD2. Per germline, CDR1 MNHEY and CDR2 SMNVEV (reference sequence). With 1 base clipped from V and 5 bases from J, the junction kept 5 bases outside the gene matches. The CDR3 extends over 15 amino acids. The CDR3 region has the DNA TGTGCCAGCAGTTTATATGGCGGGAGGGCCGAGACCCAGTACTTC. Translating gives CASSLYGGRAETQYF.

This chain joins TRBV6-6 and TRBJ2-1; 8 bases fit TRBD2. In germline, CDR1 is MNHNY, CDR2 SVGAGI (reference sequence). Trimming cost V 8 bases and J 8 bases; bases outside gene matches: 14. CDR3 size: 15 residues. The CDR3 sequence: CASRPTGTRVDEQFF. The CDR3 nucleotides read TGTGCCAGCCGACCAACCGGGACTAGGGTCGATGAGCAGTTCTTC.

V gene TRBV18 combines with J gene TRBJ2-1, with 11 nucleotides matching TRBD2. The CDR3 sequence is 15 residues long. CDR1 KGHSH and CDR2 LQKENI come from the germline V gene. V trimming: 2 bases; J trimming: 7 bases; junction bases outside the gene matches: 4. The CDR3, as DNA: TGTGCCAGCTCACCAGAACTAGCGGGAGTAAATGAGCAGTTCTTC. Its translation: CASSPELAGVNEQFF.

In DNA form, the CDR3 reads TGCGCCAGCAGTCATCCAGAAGATACGCAGTATTTT. Encoded protein: CASSHPEDTQYF. The V and J genes are TRBV10-1 and TRBJ2-3; no definite D call. V was shortened by 5 bases and J by 5 bases, with 8 bases between the two germline ends. CDR3 size: 12 residues. Germline V gives CDR1 WNHNN, CDR2 SYGVQD (reference sequence).

V gene TRBV19 combines with J gene TRBJ1-2; D gene unclear. V lost 5 bases to trimming and J lost 8 bases, with 18 bases between them. The germline CDR1 and CDR2 sequences are LNHDA and SQIVND (reference sequence). This CDR3 contains 14 residues. The CDR3 reads CASSETGTAMGYTF. The DNA of the CDR3 is TGTGCCAGTAGTGAGACGGGTACCGCTATGGGCTACACCTTC. Drawing the rest from reference TRBV19 and TRBJ1-2, the complete variable domain is DGGITQSPKYLFRKEGQNVTLSCEQNLNHDAMYWYRQDPGQGLRLIYYSQIVNDFQKGDIAEGYSVSREKKESFPLTVTSAQKNPTAFYLCASSETGTAMGYTFGSGTRLTVV.

This clone was counted a single time. This chain links TRBV4-1 with TRBJ2-5, with 8 positions matching TRBD2. V lost 1 base and J lost 2; bases outside the gene matches: 3. This CDR3 is built from 15 residues. Germline V lookup: CDR1 MGHRA, CDR2 YSYEKL. The chain's CDR3 is CASSQASGPQETQYF. Here the CDR3 DNA reads TGCGCCAGCAGCCAAGCTAGCGGGCCACAAGAGACCCAGTACTTC.

This clone was observed a single time. The chain combines TRBV15 with TRBJ2-5, with 7 nucleotides matching TRBD1. This CDR3 has 15 residues. CDR1 and CDR2 (germline): LNHNV, YYDKDF (reference sequence). Germline trimming cut 3 bases from V and 0 bases from J; bases unmatched to any gene: 4. CDR3 sequence reads: CATSRSGTDQETQYF. The CDR3 DNA is TGTGCCACCAGCAGGTCCGGGACAGACCAAGAGACCCAGTACTTC.

The V call is TRBV7-2, the J call TRBJ2-1, with 15 nucleotides matching TRBD2. The germline gives CDR1 SGHTA, CDR2 FQGNSA. V was clipped by 4 bases and J by 8 bases; unmatched bases: 6. This CDR3 has 16 amino acids. For the CDR3, the DNA is TGTGCCAGCAGCTCACGAGGACTAGCGGGAGGGGATGAGCAGTTCTTC. It encodes CASSSRGLAGGDEQFF.

The rearrangement links TRBV7-2 to TRBJ1-1, with a possible D match to TRBD1 (6 bases). CDR3 length: 15 amino acids. Trimming stripped 5 bases from V and 0 bases from J, with 13 bases between. Per germline, CDR1 SGHTA and CDR2 FQGNSA. The CDR3 here is CASSLGGGMNTEAFF. The CDR3 DNA follows: TGTGCCAGCAGCCTGGGGGGGGGCATGAACACTGAAGCTTTCTTT.

In its sample, this clone was seen once. The J gene is TRBJ2-7, the V gene TRBV6-5; unclear D gene. The CDR3 runs to 13 residues. V lost 5 bases and J lost 3, with 11 bases in between. Germline CDR1 and CDR2: MNHEY and SVGAGI. Here the CDR3 reads CASSSSLNYEQYF. In DNA form, the CDR3 reads TGTGCCAGCAGTAGTTCTCTAAACTACGAGCAGTACTTC.

The chain has TRBV28 and TRBJ2-7; TRBD2 aligns across 14 bases. CDR1 is MDHEN and CDR2 is SYDVKM in the germline V gene. J was trimmed by 7 bases and V by 3 bases; bases with no gene match: 14. This CDR3 has 18 residues. The CDR3 protein is CASSFLPGLAGVGREQYF. The CDR3 DNA reads TGTGCCAGCAGTTTCCTACCGGGACTAGCGGGAGTGGGTCGGGAGCAGTACTTC.

The chain joins TRBV5-4 to TRBJ2-1; TRBD2 agrees at 11 bases. With V trimmed by 4 bases and J by 6 bases, 6 bases remained unmatched. This CDR3 comprises 15 residues. CDR1 is SGHNT and CDR2 is YYREEE in the germline V gene (reference sequence). For the CDR3, the DNA is TGTGCCAGCAGCCCTACTAGCGGGAGCGCCAATGAGCAGTTCTTC. Translated: CASSPTSGSANEQFF.

The gene calls are TRBV18 and TRBJ2-7, with D possibly being TRBD1 (6 bases). The V gene lost 6 bases and the J gene lost 2 bases, with 14 bases spanning the gap. The germline V gene encodes CDR1 KGHSH and CDR2 LQKENI. The CDR3 runs 14 residues. CDR3 region: CASSSDSYAYEQYF. The CDR3 DNA reads as TGTGCCAGCTCCTCGGACAGCTATGCCTACGAGCAGTACTTC. The full variable domain, in which reference TRBV18 and TRBJ2-7 provide the parts outside the CDR3, is NAGVMQNPRHLVRRRGQEARLRCSPMKGHSHVYWYRQLPEEGLKFMVYLQKENIIDESGMPKERFSAEFPKEGPSILRIQQVVRGDSAAYFCASSSDSYAYEQYFGPGTRLTVT.

This chain uses TRBV5-1 with TRBJ2-1; 12 nucleotides match TRBD2. The CDR3 loop spans 15 amino acids. From germline, CDR1 is SGHRS and CDR2 YFSETQ. Trimming removed 3 bases from V and 7 bases from J; junction bases left unmatched: 5. CDR3 loop: CASSSRLAGVNEQFF. The DNA for the CDR3 is TGCGCCAGCAGCTCCAGACTAGCGGGAGTGAATGAGCAGTTCTTC.

The chain links TRBV20-1 to TRBJ2-1; TRBD2 matches at 12 bases. Germline V CDR1 and CDR2: DFQATT, SNEGSKA (reference sequence). V trimming: 3 bases; J trimming: 9 bases; junction bases outside the gene matches: 9. This CDR3 is built from 15 residues. The CDR3, as DNA: TGCAGTGCTAGTCGCCCTAGCGGGAGGGCCCTTGAGCAGTTCTTC. As protein: CSASRPSGRALEQFF.

This clone has a single count. This sequence joins TRBV19 and TRBJ2-1; D may be TRBD2 (5 bases). V gave up 0 bases and J gave up 4 bases, with 13 bases separating them. Germline V gene data show CDR1 as LNHDA and CDR2 as SQIVND (reference sequence). The CDR3 covers 16 residues. Here the CDR3 DNA reads TGTGCCAGTAGTATAGATCAAGCCTGGACTTACAATGAGCAGTTCTTC. This encodes CASSIDQAWTYNEQFF.

V usage is TRBV5-1 and J usage is TRBJ2-7, with TRBD2 matching over 13 bases. J was trimmed by 0 bases and V by 5 bases; bases with no gene match: 8. The germline V gene has CDR1 SGHRS and CDR2 YFSETQ. This CDR3 region has 17 residues. The CDR3 DNA reads TGCGCCAGCAGTTGGACTAGCGGGAGTCTAACCTCCTACGAGCAGTACTTC. Its protein product is CASSWTSGSLTSYEQYF.